Below are 28 T cell receptor beta chains sequenced from a single sample in a study of OX40 agonist ivuxolimab in advanced cancers. Some clones are missing from TCRdb's copy, which holds only in-frame ones; the method was immunoSEQ multiplex PCR. The sample shows 52,000 or so clones, nearly 90% of them seen only once. Sequences were derived from CD4+ or CD8+ T cells sorted from blood, sampled in a trial of the OX40 agonist ivuxolimab. The receptors stem from an adult with an advanced solid tumor such as melanoma, head and neck, liver or kidney cancer.

The chain joins TRBV2 to TRBJ2-5; 12 bases line up with TRBD2. The assigned J gene may be wrong: the sequence end matches TRBJ2-7 better. The germline V gene encodes CDR1 SNHLY and CDR2 FYNNEI. The CDR3 length is 15 residues. In DNA, the CDR3 is TGTGCCAGCAGCCCCCTAGCGGGAGGGGGCTACGAGCAGTACTTC. Its translation is CASSPLAGGGYEQYF.

The J gene is TRBJ1-5, the V gene TRBV27; TRBD1 matches 11 bases. The CDR3 consists of 14 residues. CDR1 is MNHEY, CDR2 SMNVEV, per germline (reference sequence). J was trimmed by 7 bases and V by 6 bases; bases with no gene match: 5. Here the CDR3 reads CASRGQGVGQPQHF. CDR3 DNA: TGTGCCAGCAGGGGACAGGGGGTCGGGCAGCCCCAGCATTTT.

This chain joins TRBV5-1 and TRBJ1-1; D perhaps matches TRBD1 (5 bases). Germline V gives CDR1 SGHRS, CDR2 YFSETQ. The CDR3 covers 15 residues. V was pared by 4 bases and J by 5 bases, with 18 bases between. CDR3 sequence: CASSIGTPRVTEAFF. In DNA form, the CDR3 reads TGCGCCAGCAGCATTGGAACCCCCAGGGTAACTGAAGCTTTCTTT.

CDR3 sequence (DNA): TGTGCCAGCAGTTACTCGGACATAGTCACAGATACGCAGTATTTT. Its translation is CASSYSDIVTDTQYF. V gene TRBV6-5 combines with J gene TRBJ2-3; weak D call: TRBD1 (5 bases). CDR3 length: 15 residues. Germline-derived CDR1 and CDR2 are MNHEY and SVGAGI. Trimming left V 0 bases short and J 2 bases short, with 9 bases between.

V usage is TRBV7-3 and J usage is TRBJ2-3; TRBD1 might be the D (6 bases). The germline gives CDR1 SGHTA, CDR2 FQGTGA. V lost 4 bases and J lost 1, with 12 bases in between. The CDR3 is 15 amino acids. The CDR3 loop is CASSSTGGRTDTQYF. CDR3 bases: TGTGCCAGCAGCTCGACTGGGGGCCGCACAGATACGCAGTATTTT. Drawing the rest from reference TRBV7-3 and TRBJ2-3, the complete variable domain is GAGVSQTPSNKVTEKGKYVELRCDPISGHTALYWYRQSLGQGPEFLIYFQGTGAADDSGLPNDRFFAVRPEGSVSTLKIQRTERGDSAVYLCASSSTGGRTDTQYFGPGTRLTVL.

This clone was seen only once. The J gene is TRBJ1-1, the V gene TRBV7-3; the D gene is possibly TRBD1 (5 bases). CDR3 size: 13 residues. Germline CDR1 SGHTA, CDR2 FQGTGA. V dropped 6 bases and J dropped 3 bases, with 11 bases sitting between them. The DNA of the CDR3 is TGTGCCAGCAGATTACAGGAGGACACTGAAGCTTTCTTT. Encoded protein: CASRLQEDTEAFF.

The rearrangement links TRBV2 to TRBJ2-3; D remains ambiguous. Germline CDR1 reads SNHLY; CDR2 reads FYNNEI. The CDR3 has 12 residues. V lost 10 bases, J lost 0 bases, and 8 bases lay in between. Here the CDR3 reads CAIEGSTDTQYF. The CDR3 coding sequence is TGTGCCATCGAAGGAAGCACAGATACGCAGTATTTT. The whole variable domain, remainder taken from reference TRBV2 and TRBJ2-3, is EPEVTQTPSHQVTQMGQEVILRCVPISNHLYFYWYRQILGQKVEFLVSFYNNEISEKSEIFDDQFSVERPDGSNFTLKIRSTKLEDSAMYFCAIEGSTDTQYFGPGTRLTVL.

The chain combines TRBV15 with TRBJ2-1; D gene unclear. This CDR3 region has 15 residues. The ends were cut back, 0 bases at V and 2 bases at J, with 8 bases in the middle. The germline gives CDR1 LNHNV, CDR2 YYDKDF (reference sequence). The CDR3 loop is CATSRDLATYNEQFF. Written as DNA, the CDR3 is TGTGCCACCAGCAGAGATCTGGCAACCTACAATGAGCAGTTCTTC. Drawing the rest from reference TRBV15 and TRBJ2-1, the complete variable domain is DAMVIQNPRYQVTQFGKPVTLSCSQTLNHNVMYWYQQKSSQAPKLLFHYYDKDFNNEADTPDNFQSRRPNTSFCFLDIRSPGLGDTAMYLCATSRDLATYNEQFFGPGTRLTVL.

V gene TRBV5-1 combines with J gene TRBJ2-2; D unclear. CDR1 SGHRS and CDR2 YFSETQ come from the germline V gene. V lost 4 bases and J lost 1, with 14 bases in between. The CDR3 spans 16 residues. The CDR3 DNA reads as TGCGCCAGCAGCCCCTCCCGGACGAGGAACACCGGGGAGCTGTTTTTT. Encoded protein: CASSPSRTRNTGELFF.

The J gene is TRBJ1-2, the V gene TRBV4-1; TRBD1 agrees at 12 bases. Germline V CDR1 and CDR2: MGHRA, YSYEKL. The V gene end was trimmed by 1 base and the J gene end by 7 bases; junction bases not matched to a gene: 4. This CDR3 has 15 residues. The CDR3 protein is CASSQAGTGGGGYTF. CDR3 nucleotide sequence: TGCGCCAGCAGCCAAGCCGGGACAGGGGGCGGTGGCTACACCTTC.

This clone was observed once. The genes are TRBV19 and TRBJ2-5, with D perhaps matching TRBD1 (5 bases). Germline assignment: CDR1 LNHDA and CDR2 SQIVND (reference sequence). The length of the CDR3 is 13 residues. Trimming cost V 6 bases and J 5 bases, with 13 bases left between them. This CDR3 reads CASSSTAGETQYF. The CDR3 DNA sequence: TGTGCCAGTAGCTCGACAGCCGGGGAGACCCAGTACTTC.

The chain employs TRBV5-1 and TRBJ2-1; 11 bases are a match to TRBD1. CDR1 is SGHRS, CDR2 YFSETQ, per germline. V trimming: 2 bases; J trimming: 6 bases; junction bases outside the gene matches: 4. This CDR3 has 15 residues. In DNA form, the CDR3 reads TGCGCCAGCAGCTTCACCGGGACAGGGGGCAATGAGCAGTTCTTC. It encodes CASSFTGTGGNEQFF.

The rearrangement joins TRBV7-3 to TRBJ2-5, with TRBD2 matching 7 bases. The ends lost 2 bases at V and 3 bases at J; junction bases unmatched: 6. This CDR3 region has 15 residues. The V gene's germline CDR1 is SGHTA and CDR2 FQGTGA. Written as DNA, the CDR3 is TGTGCCAGCAGCTTATCGGGACTATCTAAAGAGACCCAGTACTTC. It translates to CASSLSGLSKETQYF.

The rearrangement uses TRBV5-1 and TRBJ2-2; 7 bases match TRBD2. Germline V gives CDR1 SGHRS, CDR2 YFSETQ. Trimming at V came to 7 bases and at J to 2 bases, leaving 8 bases not matched to a gene. The CDR3 runs 15 residues. CDR3 nucleotide sequence: TGCGCCAGCTCCCCGCTAGCGGCAAACACCGGGGAGCTGTTTTTT. Its translation: CASSPLAANTGELFF. The entire variable domain, with the rest obtained from reference TRBV5-1 and TRBJ2-2, is as follows: KAGVTQTPRYLIKTRGQQVTLSCSPISGHRSVSWYQQTPGQGLQFLFEYFSETQRNKGNFPGRFSGRQFSNSRSEMNVSTLELGDSALYLCASSPLAANTGELFFGEGSRLTVL.

This rearrangement joins TRBV11-3 to TRBJ2-5; D is perhaps TRBD1 (6 bases). This CDR3 has 15 amino acids. Per the germline V gene, CDR1 is SGHNT and CDR2 is YENEEA. With 1 base removed from V and 1 base from J, the gap between germline ends came to 10 bases. The CDR3 DNA reads TGTGCCAGCAGCTTAGGGGGACAACCCCAAGAGACCCAGTACTTC. Translation: CASSLGGQPQETQYF.

CDR3 protein: CASTPDRRGEKLFF. The DNA for the CDR3 is TGTGCCAGCACTCCAGACAGGCGAGGGGAAAAACTGTTTTTT. The chain uses TRBV2 and TRBJ1-4, with D possibly matching TRBD1 (6 bases). The CDR3 has 14 amino acids. V lost 7 bases, J lost 8 bases, and 17 bases lay in between. Germline loops: CDR1 SNHLY, CDR2 FYNNEI. The full variable domain, in which reference TRBV2 and TRBJ1-4 provide the parts outside the CDR3, is EPEVTQTPSHQVTQMGQEVILRCVPISNHLYFYWYRQILGQKVEFLVSFYNNEISEKSEIFDDQFSVERPDGSNFTLKIRSTKLEDSAMYFCASTPDRRGEKLFFGSGTQLSVL.

The rearrangement joins TRBV19 to TRBJ2-5, with D unresolved. The V and J ends lost 3 bases and 5 bases respectively, with 10 bases between them. The CDR3 sequence is 13 residues long. Per germline, CDR1 LNHDA and CDR2 SQIVND (reference sequence). CDR3 DNA sequence: TGTGCCAGTAGTATCCGGGTGGAGGAGACCCAGTACTTC. Its translation is CASSIRVEETQYF. The full variable domain, in which reference TRBV19 and TRBJ2-5 provide the parts outside the CDR3, is DGGITQSPKYLFRKEGQNVTLSCEQNLNHDAMYWYRQDPGQGLRLIYYSQIVNDFQKGDIAEGYSVSREKKESFPLTVTSAQKNPTAFYLCASSIRVEETQYFGPGTRLLVL.

The chain combines TRBV30 with TRBJ2-2; the match to TRBD2 covers 11 bases. CDR1 is GTSNPN, CDR2 SVGIG, per germline (reference sequence). The CDR3 extends over 15 amino acids. Trimming cost V 6 bases and J 4 bases; bases outside gene matches: 7. CDR3 nucleotides: TGTGCCTGTCGGGTACTAGCGGGAGTCACCGGGGAGCTGTTTTTT. This translates into CACRVLAGVTGELFF.

The rearrangement joins TRBV18 to TRBJ2-3; 8 bases are shared with TRBD1. From germline, CDR1 is KGHSH and CDR2 LQKENI. There are 15 residues in the CDR3. Trimming removed 3 bases from V and 4 bases from J; junction bases left unmatched: 6. CDR3 in amino acids: CASSPRTGTSDTQYF. CDR3 coding DNA: TGTGCCAGCTCACCTCGGACAGGGACATCAGATACGCAGTATTTT.

This chain uses TRBV6-5 with TRBJ2-2; perhaps TRBD1 as D (5 bases). The CDR3 covers 13 residues. Germline V gives CDR1 MNHEY, CDR2 SVGAGI. V was cut by 11 bases and J by 0 bases, with 10 bases left in between. The CDR3 region is CAGRTTNTGELFF. As DNA, the CDR3 is TGTGCCGGGCGGACAACGAACACCGGGGAGCTGTTTTTT.

The V and J genes are TRBV10-2 and TRBJ2-7; 7 nucleotides match TRBD1. Germline V gene data show CDR1 as WSHSY and CDR2 as SAAADI. Germline trimming cut 1 base from V and 2 bases from J; bases unmatched to any gene: 5. CDR3 length: 15 amino acids. CDR3 residues: CASSEFAQGPYEQYF. The CDR3 nucleotides are TGCGCCAGCAGTGAGTTTGCACAGGGGCCCTACGAGCAGTACTTC.

Concerning this clone: Other DNA sequences from this sample encode an identical CDR3 as well. V usage is TRBV6-6 and J usage is TRBJ1-2; a possible D gene is TRBD1 (5 bases). The CDR3 consists of 14 residues. Trimming took off 0 bases at V and 0 bases at J, with 5 bases between the two ends. In germline, CDR1 is MNHNY, CDR2 SVGAGI (reference sequence). This CDR3 is CASSYSTANYGYTF. The CDR3 nucleotides are TGTGCCAGCAGTTACTCGACAGCTAACTATGGCTACACCTTC.

The chain couples TRBV28 to TRBJ2-5; TRBD2 might be the D (7 bases). The CDR3 totals 17 residues. Germline CDR1 MDHEN, CDR2 SYDVKM. The V end lost 3 bases, the J end lost 0 bases, and 17 bases lay between the germline ends. This chain's CDR3 is CASSLSRGGGYQETQYF. The CDR3 DNA reads TGTGCCAGCAGTTTGTCACGGGGAGGGGGGTACCAAGAGACCCAGTACTTC.

The chain couples TRBV28 to TRBJ1-5; 7 nucleotides match TRBD1. The ends lost 5 bases at V and 2 bases at J; junction bases unmatched: 6. The CDR3 length is 15 residues. The germline CDR1 and CDR2 sequences are MDHEN and SYDVKM. CDR3 coding DNA: TGTGCCAGCAGTCGCCAAGGGGGCGGCAATCAGCCCCAGCATTTT. Encoded protein: CASSRQGGGNQPQHF.

This chain uses TRBV9 with TRBJ2-7; possibly TRBD1 or TRBD2 for D (5 bases each). Per the germline V gene, CDR1 is SGDLS and CDR2 is YYNGEE. The CDR3 has 15 residues. Trimming pared 0 bases from V and 2 bases from J, leaving 12 bases between. DNA for the CDR3: TGTGCCAGCAGCGTAGGCTGGGACGGGCCCTACGAGCAGTACTTC. This gives the protein CASSVGWDGPYEQYF.

The genes are TRBV7-9 and TRBJ2-2; D may be TRBD1 or TRBD2 (5 bases each). The V gene's germline CDR1 is SEHNR and CDR2 FQNEAQ (reference sequence). The CDR3 consists of 14 residues. V was clipped by 8 bases and J by 9 bases, with 19 bases between them. The CDR3 DNA sequence: TGTGCCAGCCCGCAGGGTAGAGGGCCCAGGGAGCTGTTTTTT. It translates to CASPQGRGPRELFF.

This chain links TRBV10-2 with TRBJ2-2, with 9 bases aligning to TRBD2. V lost 8 bases and J lost 0; bases outside the gene matches: 4. Germline values: CDR1 WSHSY, CDR2 SAAADI. This CDR3 comprises 15 residues. The CDR3 DNA is TGCGCCAGCCGAGGCGGGGGGGCGAACACCGGGGAGCTGTTTTTT. Translation: CASRGGGANTGELFF.

V and J are TRBV28 and TRBJ1-4; no firm D call. The germline gives CDR1 MDHEN, CDR2 SYDVKM. V was shortened by 3 bases and J by 8 bases, with 10 bases between the two germline ends. This CDR3 has 13 residues. This CDR3 reads CASSFGWIEKLFF. The CDR3 DNA reads as TGTGCCAGCAGTTTTGGGTGGATCGAAAAACTGTTTTTT.